This T cell receptor beta chain was retrieved from a study of T cell responses to AZD1222 COVID-19 vaccine (dated by TCRdb to the early 2020s). Regarding the complete study: AZD1222 recipients given second doses at about 4 weeks or at about 12 weeks were pooled, since spike-specific TCR depth and breadth were not found to differ between the two schedules. Trial participants were enrolled into age subgroups of 18-55, 56-69 and 70-plus years, which contained around 150, 28 and 57 TCR-sequenced participants, respectively. A total of under 250 trial participants underwent TCR sequencing, of whom about 200 had received two doses of AZD1222 and 26 had received two doses of the MenACWY control vaccine. Results and caveats for the whole study, not just this receptor: A significant rise in spike-specific TCR breadth and depth was observed after two AZD1222 doses relative to day 0 and relative to MenACWY recipients. Participants were mostly white British and included more females than males, and it was suggested by the authors that clonal diversity may have been underestimated. Reportedly, almost half of the unique spike-specific TCRs recognized epitopes lying outside the regions that are mutated in the B.1.351 and B.1.1.7 variants. Conclusions about previously exposed vaccinees are limited because only five to seven AZD1222 recipients were SARS-CoV-2 seropositive at baseline. Because no samples from the day 14 peak response were available, repertoires could be characterized only after the peak T cell response. In the small 56-69-year group, the increase in depth fell short of significance, most likely because of low power. The vaccine-associated CD4 TCRs covered the entire spike protein, and the dominant responses fell in regions 160-218 and 743-854.

The V and J ends are trimmed by 3 bases and 1 base, leaving 6 bases between them. The CDR3 contains 13 residues, cysteine and phenylalanine counted. Only the CDR3 DNA is retained, 39 bases long and in frame from the first base. The sample's time point label, in plain terms: baseline before first vaccination. Vaccinee samples came from UK trials COV001 and COV002, including a single-blind randomized controlled phase 2/3 trial of AZD1222 (ChAdOx1 nCoV-19) in healthy adults. For TCRbeta chain sequencing, PBMC samples from trial participants were taken at day 0 and at day 28 after the second dose. As concerns this clone: Its recognized antigen is unknown. No base quality information exists; no much larger clone differs at one position. The same CDR3 is also encoded by other DNA sequences in this sample.

The CDR3 regions of human TCRbeta chains were subjected to immunosequencing. The original pipeline was this. Repertoire TCRs were matched against a reference library of SARS-CoV-2-specific TCRs generated with the MIRA antigen-specificity platform. Breadth was defined as the fraction of unique TCRs that were SARS-CoV-2-associated, and depth was defined as the fraction of total T cells that were SARS-CoV-2-associated. Using the MIRA data, every spike-specific TCR was mapped to the spike region that the TCR reacted to and assigned to either a CD4 or a CD8 class. Log10-transformed breadth and depth values were compared by one-way ANOVA with Sidak's multiple comparisons tests. In TCRdb, the immuneACCESS table is reduced to in-frame sequences with V and J assigned. These tables do not hold every clone; where another copy was compared, an unresolved V gene accounts for under half, and the others remain unexplained. That table gives V, J and clone size, and the DNA gave D and trimming. The sample table holds roughly 140,000 clones, of which 75% to 95% were seen once. The ten biggest clones cover roughly 3.2% of the sample.

Source: peripheral blood, taken on day 0 of AZD1222 vaccination. The TCR was taken from an adult in good health. Here the chain combines TRBV12-3 or TRBV12-4 and TRBJ1-1; no D gene call is confident. The DNA sequence is given as TGTGCCAGCAGTTTTGGTAGGAACACTGAAGCTTTCTTT. It translates as CASSFGRNTEAFF.